This TCR beta chain was documented in a study of response to subunit inactivated influenza vaccine. Using its own MiXCR run on the RT-PCR reads, TCRdb lists one record per CDR3 protein. This table has hundreds of thousands of distinct CDR3 sequences, roughly 12% appearing once. In this sample, this clonotype turned up many times. This CDR3 is built from 13 residues. Trimming took off 7 bases at V and 8 bases at J, with 15 bases between the two ends. These sequences were also reported in another study, on T cells expressing NK-cell markers. That work states: TCR beta cDNA was generated via 5'RACE template switching incorporating UMIs. CD8+ T cells in over five donors included dominant NKG2C+ clonotypes at roughly 1.0-7.5%. The leading position in the CD3+CD56-NKG2C+ fraction of a handful of donors also went to these clonotypes.

The TCR originated in a man aged 45-65 years who received an inactivated influenza vaccine. Specimen: PBMCs from blood, collected on the day of vaccination. The chain carries TRBV12-3 or TRBV12-4 and TRBJ2-4; perhaps TRBD2 as D (6 bases). The CDR3 DNA reads TGTGCCAGCACCACCGCGGGGTTGGACATTCAGTACTTC. This codes for CASTTAGLDIQYF.